The sequence of this TCR beta chain was determined in a study of blood T cell repertoires in COVID-19. Study background: Samples taken during acute and convalescent COVID-19 were collected in the United States, Italy and Spain. The analysed material was cDNA or gDNA that came from T cells, B-cell-depleted T cells, or PBMCs.

Study processing details: By means of reference gene primer amplification, nucleated cell counts were estimated. Some clones are missing from TCRdb's copy, which holds only in-frame ones; the method was immunoSEQ multiplex PCR. V, J and clone size are those of that table, while D and trimming were read from the DNA. The top ten clones hold roughly 25% of a sample with around 25,000 clones, around 86% of them seen once. This clone was counted a few times. Germline CDR1 and CDR2: MDHEN and SYDVKM. Trimming cost V 5 bases and J 4 bases, with 15 bases left between them. There are 15 residues in the CDR3. The sequence was collected from a human donor with active COVID-19. The donor label of this sample is uncertain. Material for sequencing was peripheral blood. The chain is built from TRBV28 and TRBJ1-5; D may be TRBD1 (6 bases). As DNA, the CDR3 is TGTGCCAGCAGTAATACAGGGTTCGCAAATCAGCCCCAGCATTTT. It codes for CASSNTGFANQPQHF.